This T cell receptor beta chain was obtained from a study of cytomegalovirus exposure and HLA in healthy donors. Background on the study: Among the approximately 400 genotyped donors, just over 80% were placed in the Caucasian-associated ancestry cluster.

At collection, donors were nominally healthy, but unrecorded immune exposures were probable. The CDR3 extends over 14 amino acids. Trimming cost V 1 base and J 0 bases, with 6 bases left between them. Germline V gene lookup returns CDR1 MNHNS and CDR2 SASEGT. On this clone itself: What it recognizes is unknown.

Researchers ran the PCR with 60 Vbeta and 13 Jbeta primers. The assay was immunoSEQ multiplex PCR, and TCRdb's table has in-frame clones only and misses some. The repertoire holds about 140,000 clones, with approximately 80% as singletons. General study findings and limits: A later analysis showed that HLA-associated TCR beta chains had undergone more clonal expansion than equally common others. There were 150 or so TCR beta chains listed as cytomegalovirus-associated.

The origin of this receptor is a male donor in good health and CMV-seropositive. The chain is built from TRBV6-1 and TRBJ1-2; the D gene is possibly TRBD1 (5 bases). The sample consisted of PBMCs. As DNA, the CDR3 is TGTGCCAGCAGTGAAGGCAGGGCTAACTATGGCTACACCTTC. Translating gives CASSEGRANYGYTF.